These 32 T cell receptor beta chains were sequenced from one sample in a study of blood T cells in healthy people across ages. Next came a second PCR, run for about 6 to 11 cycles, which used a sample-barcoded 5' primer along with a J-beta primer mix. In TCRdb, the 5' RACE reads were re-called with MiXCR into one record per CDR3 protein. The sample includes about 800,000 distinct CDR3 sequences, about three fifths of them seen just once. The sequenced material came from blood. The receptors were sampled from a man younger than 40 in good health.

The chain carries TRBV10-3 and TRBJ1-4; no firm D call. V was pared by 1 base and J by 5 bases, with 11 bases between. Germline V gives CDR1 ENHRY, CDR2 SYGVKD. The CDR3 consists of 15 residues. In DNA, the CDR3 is TGTGCCATCAGTGAGTTTGGAGAGGTGAATGAAAAACTGTTTTTT. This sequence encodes CAISEFGEVNEKLFF.

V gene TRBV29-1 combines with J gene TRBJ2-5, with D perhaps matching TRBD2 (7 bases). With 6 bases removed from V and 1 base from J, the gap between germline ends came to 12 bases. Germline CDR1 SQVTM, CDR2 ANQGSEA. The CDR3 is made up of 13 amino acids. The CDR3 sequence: CSVPRGAQETQYF. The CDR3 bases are TGCAGCGTACCCCGGGGGGCCCAAGAGACCCAGTACTTC.

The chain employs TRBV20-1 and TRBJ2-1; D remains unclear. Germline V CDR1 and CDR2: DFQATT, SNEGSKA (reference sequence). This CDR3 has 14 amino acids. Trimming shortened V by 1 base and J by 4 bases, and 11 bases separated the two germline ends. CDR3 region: CSARVGPTYNEQFF. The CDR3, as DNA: TGCAGTGCTAGAGTGGGCCCGACTTACAATGAGCAGTTCTTC.

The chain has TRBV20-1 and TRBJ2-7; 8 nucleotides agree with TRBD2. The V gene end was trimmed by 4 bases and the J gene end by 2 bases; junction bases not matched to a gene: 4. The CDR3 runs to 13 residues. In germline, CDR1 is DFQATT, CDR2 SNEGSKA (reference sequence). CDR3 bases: TGCAGTGCTACTAAGGGACTAGCCTACGAGCAGTACTTC. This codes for CSATKGLAYEQYF.

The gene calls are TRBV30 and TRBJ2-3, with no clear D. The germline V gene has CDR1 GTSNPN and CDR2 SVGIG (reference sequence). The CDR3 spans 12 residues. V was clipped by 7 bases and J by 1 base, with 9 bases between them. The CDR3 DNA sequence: TGTGCCTTGGATGTAGGCACAGATACGCAGTATTTT. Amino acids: CALDVGTDTQYF. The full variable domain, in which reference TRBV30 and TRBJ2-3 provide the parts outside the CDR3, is SQTIHQWPATLVQPVGSPLSLECTVEGTSNPNLYWYRQAAGRGLQLLFYSVGIGQISSEVPQNLSASRPQDRQFILSSKKLLLSDSGFYLCALDVGTDTQYFGPGTRLTVL.

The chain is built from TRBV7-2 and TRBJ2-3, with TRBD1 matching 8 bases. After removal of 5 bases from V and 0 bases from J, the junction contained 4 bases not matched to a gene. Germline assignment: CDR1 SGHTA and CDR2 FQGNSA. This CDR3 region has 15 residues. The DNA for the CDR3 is TGTGCCAGCAGCGTGACAGGGGACAGCACAGATACGCAGTATTTT. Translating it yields CASSVTGDSTDTQYF.

The CDR3 sequence: CASSVNSAFF. In nucleotides, the CDR3 is TGTGCCAGCAGTGTAAACAGCGCTTTCTTT. The chain is built from TRBV2 and TRBJ1-1, with D unclear. The CDR3 sequence is 10 residues long. V dropped 4 bases and J dropped 11 bases, with 8 bases sitting between them. CDR1 SNHLY and CDR2 FYNNEI come from the germline V gene.

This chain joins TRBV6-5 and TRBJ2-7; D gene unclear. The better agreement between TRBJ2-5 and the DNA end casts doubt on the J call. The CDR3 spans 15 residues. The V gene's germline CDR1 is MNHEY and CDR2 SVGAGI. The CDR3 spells CASSFSGTTGETQYF. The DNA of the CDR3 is TGTGCCAGCAGTTTCTCTGGCACTACCGGGGAGACCCAGTACTTC.

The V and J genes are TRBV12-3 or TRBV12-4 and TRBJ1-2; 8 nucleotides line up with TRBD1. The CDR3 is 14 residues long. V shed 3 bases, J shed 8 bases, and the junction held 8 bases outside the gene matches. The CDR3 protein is CASSFRQGAEGYTF. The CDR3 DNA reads TGTGCCAGCAGTTTCCGTCAGGGGGCGGAAGGCTACACCTTC.

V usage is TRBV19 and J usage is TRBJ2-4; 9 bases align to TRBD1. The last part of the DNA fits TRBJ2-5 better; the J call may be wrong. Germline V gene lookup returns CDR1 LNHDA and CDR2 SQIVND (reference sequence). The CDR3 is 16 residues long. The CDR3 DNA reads TGTGCCAGTAGTGCCGGACAGGGGTTTAGTGAAGAGACCCAGTACTTC. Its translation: CASSAGQGFSEETQYF.

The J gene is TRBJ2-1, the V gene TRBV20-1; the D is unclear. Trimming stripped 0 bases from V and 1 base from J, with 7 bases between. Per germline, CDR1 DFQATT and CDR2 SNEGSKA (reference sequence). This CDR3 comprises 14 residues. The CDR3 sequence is CSARDKWSYNEQFF. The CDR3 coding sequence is TGCAGTGCTAGAGACAAGTGGTCCTACAATGAGCAGTTCTTC.

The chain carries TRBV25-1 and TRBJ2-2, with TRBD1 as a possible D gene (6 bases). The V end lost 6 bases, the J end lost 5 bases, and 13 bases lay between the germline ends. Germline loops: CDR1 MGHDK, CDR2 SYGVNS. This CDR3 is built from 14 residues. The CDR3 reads CASRDRLRTGELFF. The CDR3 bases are TGTGCCAGCAGGGACAGATTGAGGACCGGGGAGCTGTTTTTT. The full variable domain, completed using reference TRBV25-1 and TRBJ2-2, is EADIYQTPRYLVIGTGKKITLECSQTMGHDKMYWYQQDPGMELHLIHYSYGVNSTEKGDLSSESTVSRIRTEHFPLTLESARPSHTSQYLCASRDRLRTGELFFGEGSRLTVL.

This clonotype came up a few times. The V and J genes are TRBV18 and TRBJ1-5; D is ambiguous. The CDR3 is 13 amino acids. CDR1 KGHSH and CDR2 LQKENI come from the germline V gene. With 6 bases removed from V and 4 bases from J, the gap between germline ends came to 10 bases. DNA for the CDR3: TGTGCCAGCTCCCTCACAACGAATCAGCCCCAGCATTTT. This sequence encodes CASSLTTNQPQHF.

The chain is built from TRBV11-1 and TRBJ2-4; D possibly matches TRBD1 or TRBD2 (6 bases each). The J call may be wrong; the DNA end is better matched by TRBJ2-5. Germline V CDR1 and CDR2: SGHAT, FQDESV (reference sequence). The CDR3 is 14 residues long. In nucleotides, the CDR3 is TGTGCCAGCAGCGCAACCTCTGAGGGGGGGACCCAGTACTTC. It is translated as CASSATSEGGTQYF.

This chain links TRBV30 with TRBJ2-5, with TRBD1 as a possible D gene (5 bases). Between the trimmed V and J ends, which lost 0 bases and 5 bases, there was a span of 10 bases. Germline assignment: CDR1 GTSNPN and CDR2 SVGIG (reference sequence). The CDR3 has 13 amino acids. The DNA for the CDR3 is TGTGCCTGGAGTGTTCAGGGATTGGAGACCCAGTACTTC. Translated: CAWSVQGLETQYF.

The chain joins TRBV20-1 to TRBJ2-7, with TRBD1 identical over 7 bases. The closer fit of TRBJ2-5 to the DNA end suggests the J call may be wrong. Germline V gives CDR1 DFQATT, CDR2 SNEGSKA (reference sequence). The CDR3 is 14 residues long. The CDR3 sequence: CSDTTGLASETQYF. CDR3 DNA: TGCAGTGACACGACAGGGTTAGCGAGTGAGACCCAGTACTTC.

CDR3 nucleotides: TGTGCCAGCAGCGCCGACAGGACCAATGAGCAGTTCTTC. This codes for CASSADRTNEQFF. The chain is built from TRBV9 and TRBJ2-1; possibly TRBD1 for D (6 bases). The V gene's germline CDR1 is SGDLS and CDR2 YYNGEE. The V and J ends lost 3 bases and 6 bases respectively, with 10 bases between them. This CDR3 spans 13 amino acids. Variable domain in full (rest from reference TRBV9 and TRBJ2-1): DSGVTQTPKHLITATGQRVTLRCSPRSGDLSVYWYQQSLDQGLQFLIQYYNGEERAKGNILERFSAQQFPDLHSELNLSSLELGDSALYFCASSADRTNEQFFGPGTRLTVL.

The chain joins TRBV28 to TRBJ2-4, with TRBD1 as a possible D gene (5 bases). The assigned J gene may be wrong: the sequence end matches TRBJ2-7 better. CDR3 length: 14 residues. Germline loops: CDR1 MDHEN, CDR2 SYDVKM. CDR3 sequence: CASSLVDTLYEQYF. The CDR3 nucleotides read TGTGCCAGCAGTTTAGTGGACACCCTATACGAGCAGTACTTC.

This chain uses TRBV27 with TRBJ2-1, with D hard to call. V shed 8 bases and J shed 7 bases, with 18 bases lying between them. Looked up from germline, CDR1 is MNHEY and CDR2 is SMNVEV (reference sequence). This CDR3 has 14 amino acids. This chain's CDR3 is CASAPNPRANEQFF. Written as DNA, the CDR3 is TGTGCCAGCGCACCTAACCCTCGGGCGAATGAGCAGTTCTTC.

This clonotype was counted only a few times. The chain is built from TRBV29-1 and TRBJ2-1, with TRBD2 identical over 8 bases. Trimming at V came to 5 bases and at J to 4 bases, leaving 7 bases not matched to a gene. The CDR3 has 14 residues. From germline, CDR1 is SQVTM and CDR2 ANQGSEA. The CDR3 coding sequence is TGCAGCGTTTTAGCGGGACCTCTTTACAATGAGCAGTTCTTC. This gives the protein CSVLAGPLYNEQFF.

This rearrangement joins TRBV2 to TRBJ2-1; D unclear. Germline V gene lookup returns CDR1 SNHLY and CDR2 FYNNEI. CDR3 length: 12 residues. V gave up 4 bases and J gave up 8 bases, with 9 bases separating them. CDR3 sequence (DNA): TGTGCCAGCAGTGTCATGGCGTATGAGCAGTTCTTC. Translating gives CASSVMAYEQFF. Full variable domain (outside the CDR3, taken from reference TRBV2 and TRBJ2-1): EPEVTQTPSHQVTQMGQEVILRCVPISNHLYFYWYRQILGQKVEFLVSFYNNEISEKSEIFDDQFSVERPDGSNFTLKIRSTKLEDSAMYFCASSVMAYEQFFGPGTRLTVL.

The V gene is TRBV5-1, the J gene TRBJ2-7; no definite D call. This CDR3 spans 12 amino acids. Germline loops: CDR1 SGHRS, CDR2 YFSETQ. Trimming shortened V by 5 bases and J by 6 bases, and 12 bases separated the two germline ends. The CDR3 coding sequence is TGCGCCAGCAGTCTTCTCCCCCCCGAGCAGTACTTC. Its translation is CASSLLPPEQYF.

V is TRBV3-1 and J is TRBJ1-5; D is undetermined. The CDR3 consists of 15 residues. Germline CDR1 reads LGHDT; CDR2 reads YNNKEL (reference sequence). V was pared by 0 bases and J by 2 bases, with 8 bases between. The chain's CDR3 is CASSQETTGNQPQHF. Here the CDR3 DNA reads TGTGCCAGCAGCCAAGAAACCACGGGCAATCAGCCCCAGCATTTT.

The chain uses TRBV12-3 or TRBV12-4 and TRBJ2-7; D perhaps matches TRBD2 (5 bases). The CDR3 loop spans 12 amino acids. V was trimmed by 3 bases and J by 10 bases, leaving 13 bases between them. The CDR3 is CASSFLLEAQYF. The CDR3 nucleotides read TGTGCCAGCAGTTTTTTATTGGAGGCCCAGTACTTC.

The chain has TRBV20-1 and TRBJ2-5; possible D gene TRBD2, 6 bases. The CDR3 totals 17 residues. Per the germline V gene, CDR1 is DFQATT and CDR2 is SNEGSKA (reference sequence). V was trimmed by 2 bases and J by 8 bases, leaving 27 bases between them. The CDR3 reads CSARPFPEGGRSNTQYF. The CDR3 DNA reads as TGCAGTGCTAGACCCTTCCCGGAGGGCGGCAGGTCGAACACCCAGTACTTC.

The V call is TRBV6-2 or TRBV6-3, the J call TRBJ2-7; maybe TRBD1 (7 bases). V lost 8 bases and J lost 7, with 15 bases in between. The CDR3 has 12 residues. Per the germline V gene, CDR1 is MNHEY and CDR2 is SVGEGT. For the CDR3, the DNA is TGTGCCAGCGGACGGAGGGGGCTTGAGCAGTACTTC. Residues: CASGRRGLEQYF.

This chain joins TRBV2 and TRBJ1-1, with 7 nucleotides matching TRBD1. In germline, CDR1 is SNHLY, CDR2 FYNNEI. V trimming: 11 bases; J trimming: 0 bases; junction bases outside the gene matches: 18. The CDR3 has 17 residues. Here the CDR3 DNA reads TGTGCCGGCCAGGGTAAGACAGGGACTACCATGAACACTGAAGCTTTCTTT. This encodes CAGQGKTGTTMNTEAFF.

CDR3: CSATSDSFYSYEQYF. CDR3 DNA sequence: TGCAGTGCCACTAGCGACTCGTTCTACTCCTACGAGCAGTACTTC. The chain has TRBV20-1 and TRBJ2-7; 7 bases agree with TRBD2. Trimming removed 6 bases from V and 0 bases from J; junction bases left unmatched: 11. The CDR3 totals 15 residues. Germline V gives CDR1 DFQATT, CDR2 SNEGSKA (reference sequence).

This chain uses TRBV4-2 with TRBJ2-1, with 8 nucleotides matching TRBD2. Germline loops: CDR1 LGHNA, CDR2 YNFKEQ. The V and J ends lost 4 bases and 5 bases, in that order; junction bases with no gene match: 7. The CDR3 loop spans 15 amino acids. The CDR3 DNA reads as TGTGCCAGCAGCCCGCCCGAGCGGGAGAACAATGAGCAGTTCTTC. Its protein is CASSPPERENNEQFF.

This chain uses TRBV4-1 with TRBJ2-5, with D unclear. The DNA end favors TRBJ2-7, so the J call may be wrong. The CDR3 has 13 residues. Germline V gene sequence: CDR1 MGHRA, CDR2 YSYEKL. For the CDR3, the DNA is TGCGCCAGCAGCCAGCCGGCGACCCACGAGCAGTACTTC. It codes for CASSQPATHEQYF.

The CDR3, as DNA: TGTGCCATCAGTGACTCGGGAGGGGAGCAGTTCTTC. Its translation is CAISDSGGEQFF. The chain carries TRBV10-3 and TRBJ2-1; 8 positions agree with TRBD2. From germline, CDR1 is ENHRY and CDR2 SYGVKD. The CDR3 is 12 residues long. The trim removed 3 bases at V and 10 bases at J, leaving 2 bases unmatched.

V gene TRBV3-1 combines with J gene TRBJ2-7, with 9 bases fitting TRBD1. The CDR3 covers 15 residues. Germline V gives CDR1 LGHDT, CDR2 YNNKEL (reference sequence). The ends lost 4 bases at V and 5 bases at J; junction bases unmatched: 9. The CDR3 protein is CASSPGTGRGNEQYF. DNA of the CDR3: TGTGCCAGCAGCCCCGGGACAGGGAGGGGGAACGAGCAGTACTTC.